This T cell receptor beta chain was recorded in a study of T cell repertoires in cytomegalovirus infection (dated by TCRdb to between 2018 and 2021). Concerning the study at large: The HLA type of each donor mattered for the analysis, because public TCR beta signatures pointed to carriage of CMV infection along with the matching HLA type. Study-wide findings and limitations: The ex vivo response was dominated by HLA-C-restricted CMV-specific TCR beta clonotypes, which also provided the single most frequent clonotype in two of eight donors. Carriers of CMV infection plus the relevant HLA type were discriminated by the cumulative frequency of public TCR beta family members in the study cohort and in an independent roughly 370-donor cohort.

As encoded in the germline V gene, CDR1 is SGHNT while CDR2 is YENEEA. Its CDR3 holds 17 amino acids, cysteine through phenylalanine. Just the 51-base CDR3 DNA is kept, in frame starting at base 1. V is pruned by 3 bases and J by 1 base, leaving 7 bases of the junction without a gene match. Worth noting for this clonotype: The antigen this receptor binds is unknown. Base quality data are lacking; no much larger clone is found one base away.

The listed sequencing device is Illumina HiSeq 1500. TCRdb reprocessing: public reads trimmed at Q25 with fastp, clones called with MiXCR, in-frame beta chains kept. Each entry is one CDR3 protein sequence, shown with its most common DNA and genes. Here the sample has 150,000 to 200,000 distinct CDR3 sequences; approximately 19% occur a single time. The ten largest clones represent about 2.9% of the sample. This sequence originates from a human donor in good health (CMV status not recorded). Some clones in this sample may be carry-over from other donors' samples. The sample taken for sequencing was PBMCs. The chain employs TRBV11-3 and TRBJ1-2; 11 bases in between match TRBD1. The DNA sequence follows: TGTGCCAGCAGCTTGGGGACAGGGGGACAACTTAACTATGGCTACACCTTC. This sequence encodes CASSLGTGGQLNYGYTF.